This T cell receptor beta chain stems from a study of blood T cell repertoires in COVID-19. Study summary: The United States, Italy and Spain provided the acute and convalescent COVID-19 samples. PBMCs, B-cell-depleted T cells, or T cells were the source of the cDNA or gDNA that made up the material.

Original processing methods: Amplification from reference gene primers served as the basis for estimated nucleated cell counts. Produced via immunoSEQ multiplex PCR; TCRdb's table is partial and in-frame only. Clone size and V and J calls were adopted from that table, with D and trimming inferred from the DNA. Among 150,000 or so clones listed, 90% to 95% were seen once. V lost 3 bases and J 6 bases, leaving 9 bases between the germline ends. The CDR3 runs 13 residues. The V gene's germline CDR1 is KGHSY and CDR2 FQNENV. The gene calls are TRBV16 and TRBJ1-5; possible D gene TRBD1, 5 bases. This clonotype was obtained from a man aged 45-65 years with acute or convalescent COVID-19. The material sequenced was peripheral blood. The CDR3 loop reads CASSQGGTQPQHF. CDR3 in DNA: TGTGCCAGCAGCCAGGGGGGGACTCAGCCCCAGCATTTT.